This TCR beta chain was captured by sequencing in a study of blood T cell repertoires in COVID-19. Looking at the study overall: Italy, Spain and the United States were the sources of the convalescent and acute COVID-19 samples.

Per the study methods: Nucleated cell counts were estimated from reference gene primer amplification. TCRdb's table, derived via immunoSEQ multiplex PCR, lists solely in-frame clones and lacks some. The D gene and trimming were derived from the DNA, and the V and J assignments and clone size from that table. Here the sample spans 100,000 to 150,000 clones, 80% being singletons. Losses at the gene ends were 5 bases for V and 3 bases for J; bases not matched to a gene: 10. The CDR3 spans 16 residues. CDR1 and CDR2 from the germline V gene are LNHDA and SQIVND (reference sequence). This TCR derives from a human donor in a cohort sampled during active COVID-19. The rearrangement links TRBV19 to TRBJ2-1, with 7 bases fitting TRBD2. Sample: peripheral blood. The CDR3 reads CASSVRLANLYNEQFF. As DNA, the CDR3 is TGTGCCAGTAGTGTCCGACTAGCCAATCTCTACAATGAGCAGTTCTTC.